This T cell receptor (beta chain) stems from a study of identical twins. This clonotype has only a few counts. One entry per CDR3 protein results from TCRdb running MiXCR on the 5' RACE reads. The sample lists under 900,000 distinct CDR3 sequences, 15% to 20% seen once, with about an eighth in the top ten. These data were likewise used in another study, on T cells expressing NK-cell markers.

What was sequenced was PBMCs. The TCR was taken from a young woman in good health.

CDR3 residues: CASSLGVDPNEQFF. CDR3 coding DNA: TGTGCCAGCAGCTTAGGCGTAGATCCCAATGAGCAGTTCTTC. The V gene is TRBV7-2, the J gene TRBJ2-1; D uncertain. CDR1 and CDR2 from the germline V gene are SGHTA and FQGNSA. V shed 1 base and J shed 6 bases, with 10 bases lying between them. The CDR3 is made up of 14 amino acids.